This T cell receptor beta chain was sequenced in a study of blood T cell repertoires in COVID-19. Looking at the study overall: COVID-19 samples collected from the United States, Italy and Spain covered acute and convalescent phases.

Trimming took off 4 bases at V and 7 bases at J, with 15 bases between the two ends. The CDR3 consists of 14 residues. Germline V gives CDR1 KGHDR, CDR2 SFDVKD. Seattle researchers signed up patients amid active infection and tracked them longitudinally. In the original workflow: Reference gene primer amplification in the assay estimated nucleated cell counts. Here immunoSEQ multiplex PCR was the method, and the copy in TCRdb shows in-frame clones only, minus some. V, J and clone size are those of that table, while D and trimming were read from the DNA. This sample yields approximately 500,000 clones, of which approximately 89% are seen a single time; around 0.9% belongs to the top ten.

The TCR sequence derives from a man between 18 and 29 years old with COVID-19, enrolled during active disease. Sequences were obtained from peripheral blood. The chain couples TRBV24-1 to TRBJ1-2, with unresolved D. The CDR3: CATSDPDRRGGYTF. In DNA, the CDR3 is TGTGCCACCAGTGACCCCGACCGCCGCGGTGGCTACACCTTC.